This T cell receptor beta chain was recovered during a study of shared clonotypes between healthy human individuals. The germline V gene has CDR1 SGHAT and CDR2 FQNNGV. Trimming left V 5 bases short and J 5 bases short, with 15 bases between. The CDR3 sequence is 14 residues long. This clone appeared a single time. Assay: immunoSEQ multiplex PCR; the TCRdb copy retains only in-frame clones and omits some. The sample holds about 1 million clones, under 80% seen once. V is TRBV11-2 and J is TRBJ2-5; D is perhaps TRBD1 (5 bases). This TCR was recovered from a man between 18 and 35 years old in good health. The material sequenced was memory CD4+ T cells sorted from blood. Subset reported: CD45RA-negative fraction. The DNA for the CDR3 is TGTGCCAGCAGCCCGCGCCAGGGTATGGAGACCCAGTACTTC. The encoded protein is CASSPRQGMETQYF.